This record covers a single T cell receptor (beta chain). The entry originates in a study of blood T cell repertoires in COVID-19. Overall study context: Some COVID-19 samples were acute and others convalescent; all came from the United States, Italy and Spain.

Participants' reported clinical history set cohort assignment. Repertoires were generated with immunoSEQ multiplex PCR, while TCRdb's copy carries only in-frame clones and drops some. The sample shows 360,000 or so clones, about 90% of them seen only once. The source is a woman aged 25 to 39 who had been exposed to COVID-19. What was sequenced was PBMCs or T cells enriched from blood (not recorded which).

For the CDR3, the DNA is TGTGCCAGCAGCTTTATCCCGGAGGGCCGGGACACCGGGGAGCTGTTTTTT. This sequence encodes CASSFIPEGRDTGELFF. This sequence joins TRBV7-8 and TRBJ2-2; D may be TRBD2 (6 bases). From germline, CDR1 is SGHVS and CDR2 FQNEAQ. V lost 3 bases, J lost 3 bases, and 17 bases lay in between. The CDR3 has 17 residues. The entire variable domain, with the rest obtained from reference TRBV7-8 and TRBJ2-2, is as follows: GAGVSQSPRYKVAKRGQDVALRCDPISGHVSLFWYQQALGQGPEFLTYFQNEAQLDKSGLPSDRFFAERPEGSVSTLKIQRTQQEDSAVYLCASSFIPEGRDTGELFFGEGSRLTVL.